These T cell receptor beta chains were read from a single sample in a study of neurological immune-mediated disorders. Via MiXCR, TCRdb re-called the 5' RACE reads, giving one row per CDR3 protein. The sample records 40,000 to 55,000 distinct CDR3 sequences, over 9% being singletons. The sequenced sample consisted of PBMCs. Every receptor here comes from a middle-aged woman with HTLV-1-associated myelopathy (HAM/TSP). Both conserved end residues are part of each CDR3. D genes are given only for firm matches. A clone size is listed for some rows: how often the clone was seen (once, few, many), or a class if it is expanded.

>many|NA|TRBV9|TRBJ2-5
CASSVEGLQETQYF
TGTGCCAGCAGCGTAGAGGGACTCCAAGAGACCCAGTACTTC
>many|NA|TRBV20-1|TRBJ1-1
CSARDEDRRTEAFF
TGCAGTGCTAGAGATGAGGACCGCCGAACTGAAGCTTTCTTT
>many|NA|TRBV10-3|TRBJ2-1
CAISDPGGSGSYNEQFF
TGTGCCATCAGTGACCCCGGGGGTAGCGGCTCCTACAATGAGCAGTTCTTC
>many|TRBD1|TRBV27|TRBJ2-3
CASSLLPGTGNTDTQYF
TGTGCCAGCAGTTTATTACCCGGGACAGGGAACACAGATACGCAGTATTTT
>many|NA|TRBV5-1|TRBJ2-3
CASRRTDTQYF
TGCGCCAGCAGACGCACAGATACGCAGTATTTT
>many|NA|TRBV5-1|TRBJ2-7
CASSLDPAGASYEQYF
TGCGCCAGCAGCTTGGACCCGGCGGGGGCCTCCTACGAGCAGTACTTC
>many|NA|TRBV5-8|TRBJ2-2
CASSPRALNTGELFF
TGTGCCAGCAGCCCTCGGGCCCTTAACACCGGGGAGCTGTTTTTT
>many|NA|TRBV7-2|TRBJ2-7
CASSFTYEQYF
TGTGCCAGCAGCTTCACCTACGAGCAGTACTTC
>many|NA|TRBV27|TRBJ2-2
CASSLSPLDGELFF
TGTGCCAGCAGTTTATCGCCCTTAGACGGGGAGCTGTTTTTT
>many|NA|TRBV6-5|TRBJ2-3
CASRPDHFRTDTQYF
TGTGCCAGCAGACCCGATCACTTCCGGACCGATACGCAGTATTTT
>many|NA|TRBV4-1|TRBJ2-1
CASSPDMMKGNEQFF
TGCGCCAGCAGCCCGGATATGATGAAAGGGAATGAGCAGTTCTTC
>many|NA|TRBV20-1|TRBJ2-7
CSARVVGGLTYEQYF
TGCAGTGCTAGAGTTGTTGGGGGCCTAACCTACGAGCAGTACTTC
>many|TRBD2|TRBV20-1|TRBJ2-1
CSARDPTGTSGDNEQFF
TGCAGTGCTAGAGATCCGACCGGGACTAGCGGAGACAATGAGCAGTTCTTC
>many|NA|TRBV11-3|TRBJ2-4
CASSLGHRVAKNIQYF
TGTGCCAGCAGCTTAGGACATCGAGTTGCCAAAAACATTCAGTACTTC
>many|NA|TRBV4-1|TRBJ1-3
CASSRNSGNTIYF
TGCGCCAGCAGTCGGAACTCTGGAAACACCATATATTTT
>many|NA|TRBV12-3/TRBV12-4|TRBJ2-7
CASVEGSGEQYF
TGTGCCAGCGTGGAGGGATCGGGGGAGCAGTACTTC
>many|NA|TRBV29-1|TRBJ2-3
CSVVLDGQRSTDTQYF
TGCAGCGTTGTATTGGACGGGCAGAGAAGCACAGATACGCAGTATTTT
>many|NA|TRBV12-5|TRBJ2-7
CASGSSGMHEQYF
TGTGCTAGTGGTTCCTCCGGGATGCACGAGCAGTACTTC
>many|NA|TRBV10-3|TRBJ1-2
CAITGGTYGYTF
TGTGCCATCACGGGCGGAACCTATGGCTACACCTTC
>many|NA|TRBV5-1|TRBJ2-2
CASSSLQGDTGELFF
TGCGCCAGCAGCTCCCTACAGGGAGACACCGGGGAGCTGTTTTTT
>many|TRBD2|TRBV5-1|TRBJ2-7
CASSLGTSGSYEQYF
TGCGCCAGCAGCTTGGGGACTAGCGGTTCCTACGAGCAGTACTTC
>NA|NA|TRBV14|TRBJ2-3
CASSQASWDTQYF
TGTGCCAGCAGCCAAGCGTCATGGGATACGCAGTATTTT
>many|NA|TRBV7-2|TRBJ2-7
CASSFFSGAYYEQYF
TGTGCCAGCAGCTTTTTCTCGGGGGCGTACTACGAGCAGTACTTC
>few|NA|TRBV3-1|TRBJ1-4
CASSQDKLTTNEKLFF
TGTGCCAGCAGCCAAGATAAACTGACAACTAATGAAAAACTGTTTTTT
>few|NA|TRBV30|TRBJ2-1
CAWTVGGELNEQFF
TGTGCCTGGACCGTAGGGGGGGAGTTGAATGAGCAGTTCTTC
>few|NA|TRBV6-5|TRBJ1-1
CASSYGGPNTEAFF
TGTGCCAGCAGTTACGGAGGACCGAACACTGAAGCTTTCTTT
>medium-sized|NA|TRBV4-1|TRBJ1-3
CASSQDRGAGNTIYF
TGCGCCAGCAGCCAAGACCGAGGTGCTGGAAACACCATATATTTT
>many|NA|TRBV6-5|TRBJ1-2
CASKGGVDGYTF
TGTGCCAGCAAAGGAGGGGTGGATGGCTACACCTTC
>many|TRBD2|TRBV12-3/TRBV12-4|TRBJ2-1
CASSRPGTSGGEQFF
TGTGCCAGCAGCCGCCCGGGGACTAGCGGTGGGGAGCAGTTCTTC
>many|NA|TRBV4-1|TRBJ2-7
CASSHPRRLREQYF
TGCGCCAGCAGCCACCCCAGGCGCTTACGGGAGCAGTACTTC
>many|NA|TRBV4-1|TRBJ1-2
CASSQGGSDYGYTF
TGCGCCAGCAGCCAAGGTGGGTCAGACTATGGCTACACCTTC
>NA|NA|TRBV11-3|TRBJ1-1
CASSLASGMWGEAFF
TGTGCCAGCAGCTTAGCATCGGGGATGTGGGGTGAAGCTTTCTTT
>many|NA|TRBV9|TRBJ2-5
CASSVGAVSETQYF
TGTGCCAGCAGCGTAGGTGCCGTCTCGGAGACCCAGTACTTC
>many|TRBD1|TRBV12-3/TRBV12-4|TRBJ1-4
CASSTTGGAWNEKLFF
TGTGCCAGCAGCACTACAGGGGGCGCTTGGAATGAAAAACTGTTTTTT
>many|NA|TRBV11-3|TRBJ1-1
CASSADGSTEAFF
TGTGCCAGCAGCGCGGACGGAAGCACTGAAGCTTTCTTT
>many|NA|TRBV18|TRBJ2-1
CASSPSTRGFGNEQFF
TGTGCCAGCTCACCATCCACTAGAGGTTTCGGCAATGAGCAGTTCTTC
>many|TRBD2|TRBV3-1|TRBJ2-7
CASSQGASGAFEQYF
TGTGCCAGCAGCCAAGGGGCTAGCGGGGCGTTCGAGCAGTACTTC
>many|TRBD1|TRBV7-2|TRBJ1-2
CASSLTGGNYGYTF
TGTGCCAGCAGCTTAACAGGGGGCAACTATGGCTACACCTTC
>many|NA|TRBV4-3|TRBJ2-1
CASSQDSPTRNEQFF
TGCGCCAGCAGCCAAGATTCCCCCACGCGGAATGAGCAGTTCTTC
>many|NA|TRBV4-3|TRBJ1-5
CASSLEPWGPQHF
TGCGCCAGCAGCCTAGAACCCTGGGGGCCCCAGCATTTT
>NA|TRBD2|TRBV7-6|TRBJ2-7
CASSSGLAGFYEQYF
TGTGCCAGCAGCTCGGGACTAGCGGGTTTCTACGAGCAGTACTTC